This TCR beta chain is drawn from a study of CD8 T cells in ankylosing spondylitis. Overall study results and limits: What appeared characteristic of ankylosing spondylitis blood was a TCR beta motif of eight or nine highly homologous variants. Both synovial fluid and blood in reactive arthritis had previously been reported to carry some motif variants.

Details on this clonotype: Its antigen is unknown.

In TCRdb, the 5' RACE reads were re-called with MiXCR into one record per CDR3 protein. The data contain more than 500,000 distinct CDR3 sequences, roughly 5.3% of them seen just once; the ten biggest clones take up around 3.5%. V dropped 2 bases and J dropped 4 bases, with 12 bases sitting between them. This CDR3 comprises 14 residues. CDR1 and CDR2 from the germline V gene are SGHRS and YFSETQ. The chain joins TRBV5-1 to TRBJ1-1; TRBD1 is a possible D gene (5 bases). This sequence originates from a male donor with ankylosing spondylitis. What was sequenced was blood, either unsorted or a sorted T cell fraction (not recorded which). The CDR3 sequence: CASSLVPRATEAFF. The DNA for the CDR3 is TGCGCCAGCAGCTTAGTCCCCAGGGCCACTGAAGCTTTCTTT.